This entry concerns a single TCR beta chain. Antigen: not known. This entry belongs to a study of shared clonotypes between healthy human individuals. Study context: Sampling drew on donors who were a couple of women and a few men aged 18 to 49. Study results and caveats: Between a handful of donors, naive CD4 clonotypes were shared at a level of approximately 5%.

Per germline, CDR1 LNHDA and CDR2 SQIVND (reference sequence). Trimming took 3 bases from V and 7 from J; bases not matched to a gene: 11. The CDR3 runs to 15 residues. Into CD45RA+ naive and CD45RA-negative memory subsets, the CD4+ cells were split. Across several immunoSEQ plates, the genomic DNA of each subset was split evenly. Using immunoSEQ multiplex PCR, the repertoire was profiled, and TCRdb retains in-frame clones only, with some absent. Of approximately 500,000 clones listed, less than 96% were seen once; the top ten hold roughly 0.06%. Sequenced sample: naive CD4+ T cells sorted from blood. The subset was: CD45RA+ positively selected. This TCR was recovered from a woman aged 25 to 39 in good health. The chain couples TRBV19 to TRBJ2-7; TRBD2 agrees at 8 bases. DNA for the CDR3: TGTGCCAGTAGTATCCCAGCGGGAGCCGGAAAAGAGCAGTACTTC. Its protein is CASSIPAGAGKEQYF.